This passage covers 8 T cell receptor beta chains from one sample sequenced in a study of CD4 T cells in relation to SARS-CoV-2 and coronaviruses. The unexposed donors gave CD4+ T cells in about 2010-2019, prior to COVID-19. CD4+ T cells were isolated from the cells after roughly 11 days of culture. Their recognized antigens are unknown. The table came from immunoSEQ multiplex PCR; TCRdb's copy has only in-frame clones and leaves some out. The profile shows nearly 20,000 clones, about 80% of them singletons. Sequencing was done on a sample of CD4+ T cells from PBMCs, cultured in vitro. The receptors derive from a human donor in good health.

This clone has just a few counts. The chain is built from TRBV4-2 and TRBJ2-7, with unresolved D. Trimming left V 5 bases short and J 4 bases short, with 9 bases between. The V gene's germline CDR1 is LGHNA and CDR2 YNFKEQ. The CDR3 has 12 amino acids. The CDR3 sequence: CASSDLQYEQYF. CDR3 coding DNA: TGTGCCAGCAGCGACCTCCAGTACGAGCAGTACTTC.

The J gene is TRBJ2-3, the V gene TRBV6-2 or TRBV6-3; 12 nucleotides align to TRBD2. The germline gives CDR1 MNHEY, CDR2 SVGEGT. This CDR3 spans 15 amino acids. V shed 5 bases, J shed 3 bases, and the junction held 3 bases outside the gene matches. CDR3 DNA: TGTGCCAGCAGTCCGGGACTAGCGGGTACAGATACGCAGTATTTT. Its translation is CASSPGLAGTDTQYF.

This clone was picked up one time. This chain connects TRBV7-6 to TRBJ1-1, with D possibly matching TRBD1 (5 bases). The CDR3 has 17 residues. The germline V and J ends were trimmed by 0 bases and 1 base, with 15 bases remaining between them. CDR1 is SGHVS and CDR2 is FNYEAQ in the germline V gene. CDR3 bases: TGTGCCAGCAGCTTAGCGAAGCTGAGGGGACGGAACACTGAAGCTTTCTTT. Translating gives CASSLAKLRGRNTEAFF.

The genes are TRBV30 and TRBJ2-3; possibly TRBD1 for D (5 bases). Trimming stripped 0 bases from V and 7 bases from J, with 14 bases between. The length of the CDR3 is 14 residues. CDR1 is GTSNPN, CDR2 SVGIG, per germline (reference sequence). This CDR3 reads CAWSVRGSRNTQYF. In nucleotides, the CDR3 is TGTGCCTGGAGTGTAAGGGGCTCCAGAAATACGCAGTATTTT. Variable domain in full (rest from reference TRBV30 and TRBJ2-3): SQTIHQWPATLVQPVGSPLSLECTVEGTSNPNLYWYRQAAGRGLQLLFYSVGIGQISSEVPQNLSASRPQDRQFILSSKKLLLSDSGFYLCAWSVRGSRNTQYFGPGTRLTVL.

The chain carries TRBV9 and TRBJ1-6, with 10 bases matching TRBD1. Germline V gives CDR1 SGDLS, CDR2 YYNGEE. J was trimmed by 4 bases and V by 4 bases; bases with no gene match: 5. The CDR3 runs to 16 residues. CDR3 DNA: TGTGCCAGCAGCAAGACAGGGGGCGGTTATAATTCACCCCTCCACTTT. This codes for CASSKTGGGYNSPLHF.

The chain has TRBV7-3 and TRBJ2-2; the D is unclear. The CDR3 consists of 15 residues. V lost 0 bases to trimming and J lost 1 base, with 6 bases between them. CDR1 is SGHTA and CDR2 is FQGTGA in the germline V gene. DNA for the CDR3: TGTGCCAGCAGCTTAACGGCAGTGAACACCGGGGAGCTGTTTTTT. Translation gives CASSLTAVNTGELFF.

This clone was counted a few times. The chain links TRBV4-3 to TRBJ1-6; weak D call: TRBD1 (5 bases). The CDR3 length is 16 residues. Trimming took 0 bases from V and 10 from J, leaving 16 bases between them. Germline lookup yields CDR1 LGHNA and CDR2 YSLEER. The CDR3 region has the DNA TGCGCCAGCAGCCAAGATAATGACAGAAGGAGGTCACCCCTCCACTTT. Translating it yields CASSQDNDRRRSPLHF.

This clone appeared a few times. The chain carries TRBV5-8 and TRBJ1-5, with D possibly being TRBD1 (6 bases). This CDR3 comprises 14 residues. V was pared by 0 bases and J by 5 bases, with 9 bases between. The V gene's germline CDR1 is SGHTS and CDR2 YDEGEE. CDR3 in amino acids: CASSLVGGHQPQHF. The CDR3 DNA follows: TGTGCCAGCAGCTTGGTGGGGGGGCATCAGCCCCAGCATTTT.